The next 16 T cell receptor beta chains were all read from a single sample in a study of T cell changes during pregnancy in multiple sclerosis. TCRdb's table, derived via immunoSEQ multiplex PCR, lists solely in-frame clones and lacks some. The sample records around 58,000 clones, less than 95% being singletons. The material was CD4+ T cells from peripheral blood mononuclear cells, obtained after pregnancy. These receptors all come from a female donor in good health, enrolled as a control in a pregnancy study.

The rearrangement joins TRBV30 to TRBJ1-1, with 10 bases fitting TRBD1. CDR1 is GTSNPN and CDR2 is SVGIG in the germline V gene (reference sequence). With 4 bases clipped from V and 11 bases from J, the junction kept 10 bases outside the gene matches. The CDR3 is 13 residues long. Written as DNA, the CDR3 is TGTGCCTGGAACCCATTAGGACAGGGGGTGGCTTTCTTT. Encoded protein: CAWNPLGQGVAFF.

The gene calls are TRBV7-9 and TRBJ2-6; 7 nucleotides agree with TRBD2. There are 16 residues in the CDR3. Germline V gene data show CDR1 as SEHNR and CDR2 as FQNEAQ (reference sequence). The V segment lost 5 bases and the J segment 4 bases; nucleotides outside the gene matches: 8. In DNA form, the CDR3 reads TGTGCCAGCAGCCCTGGTGGGGGGGTAGGGGCCAACGTCCTGACTTTC. Residues: CASSPGGGVGANVLTF.

The chain carries TRBV7-2 and TRBJ1-3; weak D call: TRBD1 (6 bases). From germline, CDR1 is SGHTA and CDR2 FQGNSA. V lost 2 bases to trimming and J lost 0 bases, with 8 bases between them. This CDR3 has 15 amino acids. DNA of the CDR3: TGTGCCAGCAGCTTACTAGGGGGCTCTGGAAACACCATATATTTT. It specifies CASSLLGGSGNTIYF. The full variable domain, in which reference TRBV7-2 and TRBJ1-3 provide the parts outside the CDR3, is GAGVSQSPSNKVTEKGKDVELRCDPISGHTALYWYRQSLGQGLEFLIYFQGNSAPDKSGLPSDRFSAERTGGSVSTLTIQRTQQEDSAVYLCASSLLGGSGNTIYFGEGSWLTVV.

Only one count was recorded for this clone. This chain uses TRBV5-1 with TRBJ2-5, with TRBD1 identical over 9 bases. The CDR3 totals 16 residues. The germline V gene encodes CDR1 SGHRS and CDR2 YFSETQ. The trim removed 4 bases at V and 3 bases at J, leaving 10 bases unmatched. The CDR3 bases are TGCGCCAGCAGCGTCACCGGGACAGGGCTGAAAGAGACCCAGTACTTC. It translates to CASSVTGTGLKETQYF.

The V and J genes are TRBV13 and TRBJ1-2; D unclear. Germline V gene sequence: CDR1 PRHDT, CDR2 FYEKMQ (reference sequence). The CDR3 consists of 16 residues. Trimming pared 6 bases from V and 0 bases from J, leaving 17 bases between. CDR3 in amino acids: CASRLRFKEANYGYTF. CDR3 nucleotides: TGTGCCAGCAGACTCCGATTCAAGGAGGCTAACTATGGCTACACCTTC.

The V gene is TRBV5-1, the J gene TRBJ2-7; 7 bases align to TRBD2. In germline, CDR1 is SGHRS, CDR2 YFSETQ. This CDR3 comprises 16 residues. Trimming cost V 3 bases and J 3 bases; bases outside gene matches: 12. The CDR3 sequence is CASSWGGPSLNYEQYF. The CDR3 nucleotides read TGCGCCAGCAGCTGGGGGGGACCGAGCCTTAACTACGAGCAGTACTTC.

V is TRBV11-2 and J is TRBJ2-5; 9 nucleotides agree with TRBD2. The CDR3 runs to 16 residues. V was pared by 1 base and J by 2 bases, with 5 bases of the junction left unmatched. From germline, CDR1 is SGHAT and CDR2 FQNNGV. The CDR3 region is CASSLVSAGGQETQYF. CDR3 DNA: TGTGCCAGCAGCTTAGTTTCGGCGGGGGGGCAAGAGACCCAGTACTTC. Complete variable domain (other parts from reference TRBV11-2 and TRBJ2-5): EAGVAQSPRYKIIEKRQSVAFWCNPISGHATLYWYQQILGQGPKLLIQFQNNGVVDDSQLPKDRFSAERLKGVDSTLKIQPAKLEDSAVYLCASSLVSAGGQETQYFGPGTRLLVL.

The chain links TRBV28 to TRBJ1-4; D unclear. Germline assignment: CDR1 MDHEN and CDR2 SYDVKM. Trimming pared 4 bases from V and 6 bases from J, leaving 12 bases between. The CDR3 loop spans 14 amino acids. CDR3 protein: CASSSLTADEKLFF. As DNA, the CDR3 is TGTGCCAGCAGTTCCCTAACAGCAGATGAAAAACTGTTTTTT.

This chain connects TRBV6-5 to TRBJ1-3; TRBD1 is a possible D gene (5 bases). CDR3 size: 15 residues. From germline, CDR1 is MNHEY and CDR2 SVGAGI. Trimming shortened V by 6 bases and J by 0 bases, and 12 bases separated the two germline ends. CDR3: CASSPRAGSGNTIYF. CDR3 coding DNA: TGTGCCAGCAGCCCCAGGGCCGGCTCTGGAAACACCATATATTTT.

The chain combines TRBV6-6 with TRBJ2-7; tentative D call: TRBD2 (7 bases). The V and J ends lost 10 bases and 5 bases respectively, with 21 bases between them. The CDR3 is made up of 14 amino acids. Germline V gene data show CDR1 as MNHNY and CDR2 as SVGAGI (reference sequence). The CDR3 sequence is CATKTGGRGDEQYF. CDR3 nucleotide sequence: TGTGCCACTAAGACGGGGGGCAGGGGAGACGAGCAGTACTTC.

J is TRBJ1-5 and V is TRBV4-1, with TRBD1 matching over 8 bases. After removal of 4 bases from V and 1 base from J, the junction contained 12 bases not matched to a gene. Germline V gives CDR1 MGHRA, CDR2 YSYEKL. The CDR3 covers 18 residues. This CDR3 is CASSLGQGAGLSNQPQHF. In nucleotides, the CDR3 is TGCGCCAGCAGCCTCGGACAGGGTGCGGGACTGAGCAATCAGCCCCAGCATTTT.

V is TRBV4-3 and J is TRBJ1-1, with TRBD1 matching 7 bases. V gave up 1 base and J gave up 5 bases; unmatched junction bases: 7. This CDR3 contains 15 residues. Germline V gene lookup returns CDR1 LGHNA and CDR2 YSLEER. CDR3 in DNA: TGCGCCAGCAGCCAAGTAGTACAGGGGCGAACTGAAGCTTTCTTT. As protein: CASSQVVQGRTEAFF.

V and J are TRBV14 and TRBJ2-7, with D unresolved. The CDR3 runs 14 residues. V lost 0 bases and J 2 bases, leaving 8 bases between the germline ends. Germline CDR1 and CDR2: SGHDN and FVKESK. For the CDR3, the DNA is TGTGCCAGCAGCCAAGATCTTGTTACCTACGAGCAGTACTTC. Protein product: CASSQDLVTYEQYF.

The chain links TRBV2 to TRBJ1-5; TRBD1 matches at 8 bases. There are 14 residues in the CDR3. Per germline, CDR1 SNHLY and CDR2 FYNNEI. V trimming: 5 bases; J trimming: 7 bases; junction bases outside the gene matches: 7. The DNA for the CDR3 is TGTGCCAGCAGTTTACAGGGGGAGGGACAGCCCCAGCATTTT. Translation: CASSLQGEGQPQHF.

The gene calls are TRBV9 and TRBJ2-2; no definite D call. The V gene lost 4 bases and the J gene lost 1 base, with 14 bases spanning the gap. Looked up from germline, CDR1 is SGDLS and CDR2 is YYNGEE. The length of the CDR3 is 16 residues. CDR3 amino acids: CASSLGASVNTGELFF. Written as DNA, the CDR3 is TGTGCCAGCAGCCTCGGAGCCTCCGTGAACACCGGGGAGCTGTTTTTT.

This chain links TRBV30 with TRBJ2-1, with TRBD2 identical over 7 bases. The trim removed 0 bases at V and 10 bases at J, leaving 0 bases unmatched. The CDR3 has 11 amino acids. Germline loops: CDR1 GTSNPN, CDR2 SVGIG (reference sequence). The CDR3 nucleotides are TGTGCCTGGAGTGTAGCGGGGGAGCAGTTCTTC. Translated, it gives CAWSVAGEQFF.